These 9 T cell receptor beta chains came from one sample sequenced in a study of human T cells and chemical hapten exposure. Time point given: patch test 2, 6 weeks after DPC sensitization. Treatment reported: therapeutic diphenylcyclopropenone sensitization with weekly scalp DPC. TCRdb re-called the RACE reads with MiXCR, one entry per CDR3 protein. The sample holds about 69,000 distinct CDR3 sequences, about a tenth seen once. Source: whole blood, taken in connection with sensitization to the hapten diphenylcyclopropenone (DPC). The origin of the receptors is a woman aged 45-60 years with alopecia areata. Some clones in this sample may be carry-over from other donors' samples.

This clonotype was seen only a few times. The chain links TRBV6-1 to TRBJ1-4; tentative D call: TRBD1 (6 bases). This CDR3 has 14 amino acids. V was shortened by 6 bases and J by 6 bases, with 14 bases between the two germline ends. From germline, CDR1 is MNHNS and CDR2 SASEGT. The CDR3 nucleotides read TGTGCCAGCAGGGTACAGGGAGGCGATGAAAAACTGTTTTTT. Its protein product is CASRVQGGDEKLFF.

This clonotype appeared a few times. V and J are TRBV20-1 and TRBJ2-5; D is undetermined. The CDR3 is 12 amino acids. Trimming pared 4 bases from V and 2 bases from J, leaving 8 bases between. CDR1 is DFQATT, CDR2 SNEGSKA, per germline (reference sequence). The CDR3 spells CSATSAQETQYF. The CDR3 nucleotides read TGCAGTGCTACCTCTGCACAAGAGACCCAGTACTTC.

This clonotype was picked up many times. The chain links TRBV20-1 to TRBJ2-3; the D is unclear. CDR3 length: 16 residues. CDR1 is DFQATT and CDR2 is SNEGSKA in the germline V gene (reference sequence). V was pared by 3 bases and J by 2 bases, with 18 bases between. The DNA for the CDR3 is TGCAGTGCTAGTCTTTCCCCACTCCCACCCACAGATACGCAGTATTTT. It encodes CSASLSPLPPTDTQYF.

This clonotype occurred many times. This chain joins TRBV18 and TRBJ2-5, with TRBD1 matching over 7 bases. V gave up 3 bases and J gave up 2 bases; unmatched junction bases: 3. The germline CDR1 and CDR2 sequences are KGHSH and LQKENI. The length of the CDR3 is 14 residues. The CDR3 DNA is TGTGCCAGCTCACCTGGGACAGAACAAGAGACCCAGTACTTC. Encoded protein: CASSPGTEQETQYF.

This clonotype was recorded many times. The V and J genes are TRBV5-6 and TRBJ1-5, with a possible D match to TRBD1 (5 bases). The germline V gene has CDR1 SGHDT and CDR2 YYEEEE. The V gene lost 1 base and the J gene lost 0 bases, with 11 bases spanning the gap. The CDR3 runs 16 residues. Here the CDR3 DNA reads TGTGCCAGCAGCTTGAACCGGGGCCATAGCAATCAGCCCCAGCATTTT. Translated: CASSLNRGHSNQPQHF.

In this sample, this clonotype turned up many times. The V and J genes are TRBV29-1 and TRBJ1-6; D is undetermined. V was clipped by 0 bases and J by 1 base, with 13 bases between them. Germline V CDR1 and CDR2: SQVTM, ANQGSEA. The CDR3 has 17 residues. The CDR3, as DNA: TGCAGCGTTGAAGACCGAAACGATTGGTCCTATAATTCACCCCTCCACTTT. Its translation: CSVEDRNDWSYNSPLHF.

The chain combines TRBV5-4 with TRBJ1-1; TRBD1 matches at 9 bases. V lost 1 base and J lost 2; bases outside the gene matches: 3. Germline lookup yields CDR1 SGHNT and CDR2 YYREEE (reference sequence). The CDR3 contains 15 residues. As DNA, the CDR3 is TGTGCCAGCAGCTTGTGGGGACAGGGAAACACTGAAGCTTTCTTT. Its protein product is CASSLWGQGNTEAFF.

The sample holds many counts of this clonotype. This sequence joins TRBV7-6 and TRBJ2-1; 15 bases are a match to TRBD2. After removal of 3 bases from V and 5 bases from J, the junction contained 5 bases not matched to a gene. From germline, CDR1 is SGHVS and CDR2 FNYEAQ. This CDR3 has 17 amino acids. The CDR3 bases are TGTGCCAGCAGCTTGGGGACTAGCGGGAGGTCTAACAATGAGCAGTTCTTC. It translates to CASSLGTSGRSNNEQFF.

This clonotype was picked up many times. This chain links TRBV9 with TRBJ2-3, with 7 bases matching TRBD2. V was pared by 0 bases and J by 2 bases, with 6 bases of the junction left unmatched. The germline CDR1 and CDR2 sequences are SGDLS and YYNGEE. The CDR3 consists of 16 residues. The CDR3 region is CASSVGASGYTDTQYF. DNA of the CDR3: TGTGCCAGCAGCGTAGGCGCTAGCGGATACACAGATACGCAGTATTTT.